Each of the 21 T cell receptor beta chains below was sequenced from the same sample in a study of cytomegalovirus exposure and HLA in healthy donors. Amplification used 60 Vbeta primers and 13 Jbeta primers. Profiled with immunoSEQ multiplex PCR; TCRdb holds only in-frame clones, not every one. The sample yields about 260,000 clones, approximately 85% seen once. The specimen was PBMCs. Receptors originate from a woman aged 40 to 55 in good health and CMV-seropositive.

The J gene is TRBJ2-2, the V gene TRBV10-1; a possible D gene is TRBD2 (5 bases). V lost 3 bases and J 0 bases, leaving 11 bases between the germline ends. The V gene's germline CDR1 is WNHNN and CDR2 SYGVQD (reference sequence). This CDR3 is built from 16 residues. CDR3 in DNA: TGCGCCAGCAGTGATAGCGCGGATCCGAACACCGGGGAGCTGTTTTTT. It encodes CASSDSADPNTGELFF.

Only one count was recorded for this clone. The chain links TRBV7-3 to TRBJ2-3, with 10 positions matching TRBD2. Losses at the gene ends were 6 bases for V and 3 bases for J; bases not matched to a gene: 6. The germline CDR1 and CDR2 sequences are SGHTA and FQGTGA. The CDR3 spans 15 residues. The CDR3, as DNA: TGTGCCAGCAGTCTAGCGGGAGCGAAGACAGATACGCAGTATTTT. Its translation is CASSLAGAKTDTQYF. Full variable domain (missing parts from reference TRBV7-3 and TRBJ2-3): GAGVSQTPSNKVTEKGKYVELRCDPISGHTALYWYRQSLGQGPEFLIYFQGTGAADDSGLPNDRFFAVRPEGSVSTLKIQRTERGDSAVYLCASSLAGAKTDTQYFGPGTRLTVL.

This rearrangement joins TRBV4-2 to TRBJ2-2; 11 bases line up with TRBD2. The CDR3 is 15 residues long. Germline CDR1 LGHNA, CDR2 YNFKEQ. J was trimmed by 9 bases and V by 4 bases; bases with no gene match: 7. The CDR3 DNA follows: TGTGCCAGCAGCCCTGGGGTAGCGGGAGGGCGGGAGCTGTTTTTT. It encodes CASSPGVAGGRELFF.

The J gene is TRBJ2-3, the V gene TRBV7-3; TRBD2 matches at 7 bases. The CDR3 loop spans 14 amino acids. J was trimmed by 8 bases and V by 0 bases; bases with no gene match: 5. Germline CDR1 is SGHTA and CDR2 is FQGTGA. This CDR3 is CASSLTGGSGTQYF. The CDR3 region has the DNA TGTGCCAGCAGCTTAACGGGGGGGTCTGGTACGCAGTATTTT. The entire variable domain, with the rest obtained from reference TRBV7-3 and TRBJ2-3, is as follows: GAGVSQTPSNKVTEKGKYVELRCDPISGHTALYWYRQSLGQGPEFLIYFQGTGAADDSGLPNDRFFAVRPEGSVSTLKIQRTERGDSAVYLCASSLTGGSGTQYFGPGTRLTVL.

This clone was picked up one time. The V gene is TRBV9, the J gene TRBJ1-5; perhaps TRBD1 as D (5 bases). This CDR3 has 14 amino acids. Germline V gene sequence: CDR1 SGDLS, CDR2 YYNGEE. V shed 4 bases and J shed 3 bases, with 11 bases lying between them. The DNA of the CDR3 is TGTGCCAGCAGCCCTGGGGGGGACAATCAGCCCCAGCATTTT. Translation: CASSPGGDNQPQHF.

This chain links TRBV11-2 with TRBJ1-1; D gene ambiguous. CDR1 is SGHAT, CDR2 FQNNGV, per germline. Trimming removed 6 bases from V and 1 base from J, with 9 bases in between. The CDR3 spans 13 residues. CDR3 sequence reads: CASSRRENTEAFF. For the CDR3, the DNA is TGTGCCAGCAGTCGACGGGAGAACACTGAAGCTTTCTTT.

The CDR3 DNA is TGTGCCAGCAGTGATGGGTGGCGGGAGAAGTTCTTC. It yields the protein CASSDGWREKFF. This chain links TRBV6-4 with TRBJ2-1; TRBD2 aligns across 7 bases. Germline-derived CDR1 and CDR2 are MRHNA and SNTAGT. The J segment lost 14 bases and the V segment lost 3 bases, leaving 7 bases of the junction unmatched. The CDR3 is 12 amino acids.

This rearrangement joins TRBV4-2 to TRBJ1-2; possibly TRBD1 for D (5 bases). This CDR3 region has 15 residues. V was clipped by 1 base and J by 4 bases, with 13 bases between them. The germline V gene has CDR1 LGHNA and CDR2 YNFKEQ. The CDR3 here is CASSQVIGQGYGYTF. The CDR3 DNA reads as TGTGCCAGCAGCCAAGTCATCGGGCAGGGCTATGGCTACACCTTC.

This clone was observed once. V and J are TRBV28 and TRBJ2-2; 7 bases align to TRBD2. Per germline, CDR1 MDHEN and CDR2 SYDVKM. CDR3 length equals 14 residues. J was trimmed by 6 bases and V by 1 base; bases with no gene match: 2. CDR3 sequence reads: CASSLFAGAGELFF. The CDR3 region has the DNA TGTGCCAGCAGTTTATTTGCGGGAGCCGGGGAGCTGTTTTTT. The full variable domain, with the rest looked up from reference TRBV28 and TRBJ2-2, is DVKVTQSSRYLVKRTGEKVFLECVQDMDHENMFWYRQDPGLGLRLIYFSYDVKMKEKGDIPEGYSVSREKKERFSLILESASTNQTSMYLCASSLFAGAGELFFGEGSRLTVL.

This clone occurred a few times. The CDR3, as DNA: TGTGCCAGCAGCCGGACTAGCGGGAGAACAGATACGCAGTATTTT. This translates into CASSRTSGRTDTQYF. The chain is built from TRBV5-4 and TRBJ2-3, with TRBD2 identical over 13 bases. Germline V gene data show CDR1 as SGHNT and CDR2 as YYREEE (reference sequence). Trimming removed 4 bases from V and 3 bases from J; junction bases left unmatched: 2. This CDR3 region has 15 residues. Supplemented by reference TRBV5-4 and TRBJ2-3, the full variable domain reads ETGVTQSPTHLIKTRGQQVTLRCSSQSGHNTVSWYQQALGQGPQFIFQYYREEENGRGNFPPRFSGLQFPNYSSELNVNALELDDSALYLCASSRTSGRTDTQYFGPGTRLTVL.

The V gene is TRBV30, the J gene TRBJ1-1; a weak D match, TRBD1 (5 bases). V was trimmed by 3 bases and J by 8 bases, leaving 16 bases between them. The germline V gene has CDR1 GTSNPN and CDR2 SVGIG (reference sequence). CDR3 length equals 13 residues. The CDR3 nucleotides read TGTGCCTGGAGAAGGGGAAATACGGGCGAAGCTTTCTTT. Translated, it gives CAWRRGNTGEAFF. The full variable domain, with the rest looked up from reference TRBV30 and TRBJ1-1, is SQTIHQWPATLVQPVGSPLSLECTVEGTSNPNLYWYRQAAGRGLQLLFYSVGIGQISSEVPQNLSASRPQDRQFILSSKKLLLSDSGFYLCAWRRGNTGEAFFGQGTRLTVV.

There are a few counts of this clone. V gene TRBV30 combines with J gene TRBJ2-5; possibly TRBD1 for D (6 bases). This CDR3 comprises 12 residues. Germline CDR1 is GTSNPN and CDR2 is SVGIG (reference sequence). V lost 4 bases and J lost 1, with 7 bases in between. CDR3 sequence reads: CAWNRVQETQYF. The CDR3 DNA reads as TGTGCCTGGAACAGGGTCCAAGAGACCCAGTACTTC.

In the case of this clone: The same CDR3 also results from other DNA sequences found in this sample. The CDR3 region is CASSQDRGSGANVLTF. The CDR3 region has the DNA TGTGCCAGCAGCCAAGATCGCGGGTCCGGGGCCAACGTCCTGACTTTC. The J gene is TRBJ2-6, the V gene TRBV4-2; D is perhaps TRBD2 (5 bases). Looked up from germline, CDR1 is LGHNA and CDR2 is YNFKEQ. Trimming pared 0 bases from V and 4 bases from J, leaving 10 bases between. This CDR3 has 16 amino acids.

This chain connects TRBV5-1 to TRBJ1-1, with D maybe TRBD1 (6 bases). Deletions cut 4 bases from V and 0 bases from J, with 13 bases between. The length of the CDR3 is 15 residues. From germline, CDR1 is SGHRS and CDR2 YFSETQ. The CDR3 nucleotides read TGCGCCAGCAGCACACAGGGTAGCTTGAACACTGAAGCTTTCTTT. It is translated as CASSTQGSLNTEAFF.

The CDR3 reads CAWRRAGNTDTQYF. The CDR3 DNA is TGTGCCTGGAGGAGGGCGGGTAACACAGATACGCAGTATTTT. The V and J genes are TRBV30 and TRBJ2-3; D is possibly TRBD2 (5 bases). Germline loops: CDR1 GTSNPN, CDR2 SVGIG (reference sequence). Deletions cut 3 bases from V and 2 bases from J, with 12 bases between. The CDR3 is made up of 14 amino acids.

The V and J genes are TRBV10-3 and TRBJ1-5; D is possibly TRBD1 (5 bases). Trimming shortened V by 3 bases and J by 2 bases, and 17 bases separated the two germline ends. The CDR3 length is 17 residues. The germline CDR1 and CDR2 sequences are ENHRY and SYGVKD. CDR3 nucleotide sequence: TGTGCCATCAGTGAAACGGCAGGGAGGTCCGGCAATCAGCCCCAGCATTTT. It yields the protein CAISETAGRSGNQPQHF.

The rearrangement joins TRBV7-6 to TRBJ2-3; D gene ambiguous. This CDR3 comprises 13 residues. Germline V gives CDR1 SGHVS, CDR2 FNYEAQ. Between the trimmed V and J ends, which lost 6 bases and 0 bases, there was a span of 7 bases. The CDR3 loop is CASRPTSTDTQYF. The CDR3, as DNA: TGTGCCAGCAGACCTACTAGCACAGATACGCAGTATTTT.

This clone was observed once. The chain combines TRBV19 with TRBJ2-5, with TRBD2 identical over 13 bases. The CDR3 totals 16 residues. V trimming: 4 bases; J trimming: 3 bases; junction bases outside the gene matches: 5. Germline assignment: CDR1 LNHDA and CDR2 SQIVND (reference sequence). CDR3 DNA sequence: TGTGCCAGTAGTACCCGAGGACTAGCGGGGGAAGAGACCCAGTACTTC. Encoded protein: CASSTRGLAGEETQYF.

This chain joins TRBV19 and TRBJ2-7; 9 nucleotides agree with TRBD2. V was pared by 2 bases and J by 2 bases, with 4 bases of the junction left unmatched. The CDR3 covers 15 residues. The germline V gene encodes CDR1 LNHDA and CDR2 SQIVND (reference sequence). CDR3 coding DNA: TGTGCCAGTAGTATACTCGCGGGAGGGACCTACGAGCAGTACTTC. Encoded protein: CASSILAGGTYEQYF.

This clone showed up just once. The chain couples TRBV15 to TRBJ1-2, with 7 bases aligning to TRBD1. There are 15 residues in the CDR3. V shed 5 bases and J 0 bases; nucleotides not matched to a gene: 6. In germline, CDR1 is LNHNV, CDR2 YYDKDF (reference sequence). CDR3 region: CATSFGTDPNYGYTF. Written as DNA, the CDR3 is TGTGCCACCAGCTTTGGGACAGATCCTAACTATGGCTACACCTTC.

The J gene is TRBJ2-3, the V gene TRBV27, with TRBD1 identical over 11 bases. Germline-derived CDR1 and CDR2 are MNHEY and SMNVEV (reference sequence). V shed 1 base, J shed 1 base, and the junction held 13 bases outside the gene matches. The CDR3 is 20 residues long. The CDR3 nucleotides are TGTGCCAGCAGTTTATGGGGATCGGGGGACAGGGGGATTCGCACAGATACGCAGTATTTT. This sequence encodes CASSLWGSGDRGIRTDTQYF.